This T cell receptor beta chain was retrieved from a study of T cell responses to AZD1222 COVID-19 vaccine. Germline V gene lookup returns CDR1 SGHDN and CDR2 FVKESK. Unmatched junction bases numbered 14, after V lost 4 bases and J lost 7 bases. The CDR3 totals 16 residues. This table comes from immunoSEQ multiplex PCR, and its TCRdb copy is limited to in-frame clones, with some not included. Of 150,000 to 200,000 clones listed, about 95% are singletons. The clonotype was recovered from an adult in good health. The material was peripheral blood, obtained on day 0 of AZD1222 vaccination. The genes are TRBV14 and TRBJ2-7; TRBD1 aligns across 9 bases. CDR3 loop: CASSLSPGQGVGEQYF. The CDR3 DNA reads as TGTGCCAGCAGCCTTTCCCCGGGACAGGGCGTGGGGGAGCAGTACTTC.